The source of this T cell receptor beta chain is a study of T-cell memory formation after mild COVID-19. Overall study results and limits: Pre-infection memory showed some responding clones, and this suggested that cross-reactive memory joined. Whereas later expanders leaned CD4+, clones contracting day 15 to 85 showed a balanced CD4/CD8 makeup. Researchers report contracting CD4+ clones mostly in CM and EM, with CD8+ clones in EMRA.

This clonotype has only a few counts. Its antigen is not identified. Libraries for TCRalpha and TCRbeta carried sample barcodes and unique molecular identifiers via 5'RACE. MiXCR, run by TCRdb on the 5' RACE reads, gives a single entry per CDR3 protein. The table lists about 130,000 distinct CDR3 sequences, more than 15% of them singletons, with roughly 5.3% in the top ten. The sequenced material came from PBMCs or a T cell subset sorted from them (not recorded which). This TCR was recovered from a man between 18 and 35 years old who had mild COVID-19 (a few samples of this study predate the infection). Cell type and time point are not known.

The chain's CDR3 is CATSEGTGNIQYF. The DNA for the CDR3 is TGTGCCACCAGTGAAGGGACAGGGAACATTCAGTACTTC. J is TRBJ2-4 and V is TRBV24-1; TRBD1 matches 9 bases. V shed 4 bases and J 7 bases; nucleotides not matched to a gene: 1. This CDR3 comprises 13 residues. CDR1 KGHDR and CDR2 SFDVKD come from the germline V gene.